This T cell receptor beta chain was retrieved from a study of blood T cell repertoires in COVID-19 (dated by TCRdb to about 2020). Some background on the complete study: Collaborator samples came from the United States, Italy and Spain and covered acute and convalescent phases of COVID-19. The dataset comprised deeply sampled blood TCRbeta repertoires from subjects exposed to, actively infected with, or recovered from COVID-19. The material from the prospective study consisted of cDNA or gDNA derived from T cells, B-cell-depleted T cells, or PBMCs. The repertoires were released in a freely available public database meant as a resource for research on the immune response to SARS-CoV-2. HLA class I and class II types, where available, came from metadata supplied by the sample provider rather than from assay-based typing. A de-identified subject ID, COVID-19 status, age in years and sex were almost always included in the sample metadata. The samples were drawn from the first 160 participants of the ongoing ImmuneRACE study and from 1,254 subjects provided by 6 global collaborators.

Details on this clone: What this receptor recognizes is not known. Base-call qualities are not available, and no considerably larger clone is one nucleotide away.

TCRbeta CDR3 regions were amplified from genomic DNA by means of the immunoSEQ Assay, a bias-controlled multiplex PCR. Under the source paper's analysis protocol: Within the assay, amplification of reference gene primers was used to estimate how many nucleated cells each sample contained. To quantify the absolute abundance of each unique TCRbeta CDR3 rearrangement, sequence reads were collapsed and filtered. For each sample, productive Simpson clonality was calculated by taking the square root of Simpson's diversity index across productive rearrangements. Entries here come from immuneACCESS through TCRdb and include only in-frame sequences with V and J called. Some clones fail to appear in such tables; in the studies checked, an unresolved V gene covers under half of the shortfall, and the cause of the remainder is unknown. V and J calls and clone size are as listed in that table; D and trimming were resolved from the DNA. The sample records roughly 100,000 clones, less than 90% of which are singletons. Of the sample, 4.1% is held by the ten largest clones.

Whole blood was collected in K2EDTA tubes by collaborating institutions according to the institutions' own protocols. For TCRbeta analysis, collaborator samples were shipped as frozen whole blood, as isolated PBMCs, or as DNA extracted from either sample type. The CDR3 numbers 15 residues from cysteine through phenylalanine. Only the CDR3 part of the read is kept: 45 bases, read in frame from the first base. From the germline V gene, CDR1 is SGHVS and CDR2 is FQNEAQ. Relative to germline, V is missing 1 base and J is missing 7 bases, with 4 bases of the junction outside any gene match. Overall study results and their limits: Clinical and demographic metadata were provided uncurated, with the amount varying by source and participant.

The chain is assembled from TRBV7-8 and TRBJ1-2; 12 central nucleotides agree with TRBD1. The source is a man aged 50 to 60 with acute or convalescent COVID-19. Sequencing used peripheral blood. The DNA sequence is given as TGTGCCAGCAGCTTAGAGGGACAGGGGGCGGGTGGCTACACCTTC. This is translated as CASSLEGQGAGGYTF.